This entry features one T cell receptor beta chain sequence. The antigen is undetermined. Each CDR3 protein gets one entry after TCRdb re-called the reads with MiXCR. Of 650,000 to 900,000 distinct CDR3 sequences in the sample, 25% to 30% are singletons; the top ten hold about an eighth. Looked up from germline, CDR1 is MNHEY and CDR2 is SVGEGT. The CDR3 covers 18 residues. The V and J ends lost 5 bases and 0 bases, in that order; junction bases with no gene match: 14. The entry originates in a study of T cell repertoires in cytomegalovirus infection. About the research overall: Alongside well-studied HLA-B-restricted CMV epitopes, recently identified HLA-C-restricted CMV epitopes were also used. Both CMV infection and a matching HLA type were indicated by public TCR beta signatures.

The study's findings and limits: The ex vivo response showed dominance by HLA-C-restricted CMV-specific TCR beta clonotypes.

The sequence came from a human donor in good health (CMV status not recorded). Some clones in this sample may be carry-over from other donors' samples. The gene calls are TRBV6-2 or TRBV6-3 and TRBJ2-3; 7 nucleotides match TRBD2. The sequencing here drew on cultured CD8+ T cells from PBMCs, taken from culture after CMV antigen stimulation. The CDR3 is CASSTPSGETFSTDTQYF. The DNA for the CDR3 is TGTGCCAGCAGTACTCCCAGCGGGGAGACCTTTAGCACAGATACGCAGTATTTT.